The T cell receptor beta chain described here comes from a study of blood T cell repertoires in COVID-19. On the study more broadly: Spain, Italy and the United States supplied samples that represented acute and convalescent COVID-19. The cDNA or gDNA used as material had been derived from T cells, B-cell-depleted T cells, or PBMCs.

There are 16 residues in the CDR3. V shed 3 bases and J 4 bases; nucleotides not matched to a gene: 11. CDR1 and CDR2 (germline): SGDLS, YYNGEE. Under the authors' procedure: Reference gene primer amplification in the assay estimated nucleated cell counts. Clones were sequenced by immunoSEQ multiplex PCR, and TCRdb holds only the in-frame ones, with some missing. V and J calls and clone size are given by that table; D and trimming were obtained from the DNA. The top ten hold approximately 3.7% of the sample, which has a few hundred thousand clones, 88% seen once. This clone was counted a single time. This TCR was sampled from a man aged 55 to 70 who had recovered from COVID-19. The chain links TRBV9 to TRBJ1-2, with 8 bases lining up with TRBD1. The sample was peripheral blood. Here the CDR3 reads CASSGRGQDESYGYTF. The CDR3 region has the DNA TGTGCCAGCAGCGGACGGGGACAGGATGAAAGCTATGGCTACACCTTC.